This T cell receptor (beta chain) was obtained from a study of blood T cell repertoires in COVID-19. On the study more broadly: Sites in the United States, Italy and Spain provided acute and convalescent COVID-19 samples. T cells, B-cell-depleted T cells, or PBMCs supplied cDNA or gDNA.

As handled by the study authors: Quantification of nucleated cells was approximated via reference gene primer amplification. Libraries were prepared by immunoSEQ multiplex PCR; TCRdb keeps only in-frame clonotypes and omits some of them. D and trimming were read from the DNA, whereas the V and J calls and clone size are those reported in that table. Here the sample spans over 150,000 clones, more than 70% being singletons. Trimming shortened V by 5 bases and J by 4 bases, and 5 bases separated the two germline ends. This CDR3 region has 11 residues. CDR1 is MNHEY and CDR2 is SVGEGT in the germline V gene.

The material sequenced was peripheral blood. The V call is TRBV6-2 or TRBV6-3, the J call TRBJ1-1; D uncertain. This TCR derives from a woman in her 70s who had recovered from COVID-19. Written as DNA, the CDR3 is TGTGCCAGCAGTCGAGGCACTGAAGCTTTCTTT. Amino acids: CASSRGTEAFF.